What follows describes a single TCR beta chain. V shed 1 base and J shed 6 bases, with 10 bases lying between them. CDR3 size: 13 residues. These data are taken from a study of blood T cell repertoires in COVID-19. Sequencing was performed with immunoSEQ multiplex PCR; in TCRdb, only in-frame clones are kept and a portion is missing. Of just over 90,000 clones in the sample, almost 80% were seen once. The sequencing input was peripheral blood. This TCR was recovered from a human donor in a cohort sampled during active COVID-19. V usage is TRBV12-3 or TRBV12-4 and J usage is TRBJ2-7; D is unclear. The CDR3 is CASSLDQSSEQYF. The CDR3, as DNA: TGTGCCAGCAGTTTAGACCAGTCCAGCGAGCAGTACTTC.